This paragraph reports one T cell receptor beta chain. One end of the junction fails to match germline, which may point to a read error. Random hexamers were used to reverse transcribe an amount of about 0.45 to 1 ug RNA. From the immunoSEQ multiplex PCR reads, TCRdb called clonotypes with MiXCR, one entry per CDR3 protein. This table holds 200,000 or so distinct CDR3 sequences, approximately 94% found once. This CDR3 is 14 amino acids long. Germline V gene lookup returns CDR1 SSHAT and CDR2 FNYEAQ (reference sequence). These data originate in a study of CD8 T cells in Susac syndrome. The CD8+ and CD4+ T cells were negatively isolated, with the TEMRA cells enriched by FACS.

This clonotype was obtained from a human donor with Susac syndrome. Sequencing was done on a sample of CD4+ T cells from PBMCs. The rearrangement links TRBV7-7 to TRBJ2-5, with 7 bases aligning to TRBD1. CDR3 sequence reads: CASSQDRFKETQYF. In DNA form, the CDR3 reads TGTGCTAGCAGTCAGGACAGGTTTAAAGAGACCCAGTACTTC. Supplemented by reference TRBV7-7 and TRBJ2-5, the full variable domain reads GAGVSQSPRYKVTKRGQDVTLRCDPISSHATLYWYQQALGQGPEFLTYFNYEAQPDKSGLPSDRFSAERPEGSISTLTIQRTEQRDSAMYRCASSQDRFKETQYFGPGTRLLVL.